The rows below give T cell receptor beta chains drawn from one sample of a study of cytomegalovirus exposure and HLA in healthy donors. Sequenced by immunoSEQ multiplex PCR; TCRdb stores in-frame clones only, minus some. The table has some 120,000 clones, over 60% seen once. Sequencing was carried out using PBMCs. Receptors originate from a man aged 40-49 years in good health and CMV-seropositive. Each CDR3 is given with its conserved first and last residue. A D gene is named only where the DNA matches it firmly. Clone size appears in some rows only: once, few, many, or a class for an expanded clone.

j_gene,abundance,d_gene,v_gene,CDR3nt,CDR3aa
TRBJ2-3,-,-,TRBV15,TGTGCCACAGCCCGGGACATCACCACAGATACGCAGTATTTT,CATARDITTDTQYF
TRBJ2-7,few,-,TRBV7-9,TGTTCCAGCAGCTTAGATGGCAGGGCCTACGAGCAGTACTTC,CSSSLDGRAYEQYF
TRBJ2-3,-,-,TRBV27,TGTGCCAGCATTCAGGGGAATACGCAGTATTTT,CASIQGNTQYF
TRBJ2-7,-,-,TRBV7-2,TGTGCCAGCAGCACACCCATGTCAAACTACGAGCAGTACTTC,CASSTPMSNYEQYF
TRBJ2-5,-,-,TRBV5-4,TGTGCCAGCAGCTTAGGACAGCCGTACCAAGAGACCCAGTACTTC,CASSLGQPYQETQYF
TRBJ1-4,-,-,TRBV5-1,TGCGCCAGCAGCTTGACAGGGTCAACTAATGAAAAACTGTTTTTT,CASSLTGSTNEKLFF
TRBJ2-5,-,TRBD2,TRBV4-3,TGCGCCAGCAGCCAAGATTTGCGGGGGGGCCAAGAGACCCAGTACTTC,CASSQDLRGGQETQYF
TRBJ1-1,-,-,TRBV5-8,TGTGCCAGCAGCGCGGGGGCACGGAGGGAAGCTTTCTTT,CASSAGARREAFF
TRBJ2-1,-,TRBD2,TRBV5-1,TGCGCCAGCAGCTTGACTAGCGGGGGTACCAATGAGCAGTTCTTC,CASSLTSGGTNEQFF
TRBJ1-6,-,-,TRBV7-3,TGTGCCAGCAGCTTAACGTTCAGGGATTCACCCCTCCACTTT,CASSLTFRDSPLHF
TRBJ2-7,once,-,TRBV11-3,TGTGCCAGCAGCTTAATCCGAGGTGGCGAGCAGTACTTC,CASSLIRGGEQYF
TRBJ2-6,-,-,TRBV6-1,TGTGCCAGCAGTGATCTGCGCGTGCCTGGGGCCAACGTCCTGACTTTC,CASSDLRVPGANVLTF
TRBJ2-1,-,TRBD2,TRBV7-3,TGTGCCAGCAGCTCGGGGCGGGGGGTAAACAATGAGCAGTTCTTC,CASSSGRGVNNEQFF
TRBJ2-3,-,-,TRBV27,TGTGCCAGCAGTTTTTACAGTTCTCATACGCAGTATTTT,CASSFYSSHTQYF
TRBJ2-7,-,TRBD1,TRBV10-1,TGCGCCAGCAGTGAGTCACAGGGGGTTCCCTACGAGCAGTACTTC,CASSESQGVPYEQYF
TRBJ2-7,-,-,TRBV18,TGTGCCAGCTCACCACGACAGGCGCTATACGAGCAGTACTTC,CASSPRQALYEQYF
TRBJ1-5,-,TRBD1,TRBV28,TGTGCCAGCAGTCAAGGACAGGGGGTTTGGCCCCAGCATTTT,CASSQGQGVWPQHF
TRBJ2-7,few,-,TRBV6-1,TGTGCCAGCAAGGAGGGGTACTACGAGCAGTACTTC,CASKEGYYEQYF
TRBJ2-7,-,-,TRBV6-6,TGTGCCAGCCGGCTAGGCCCCTACGAGCAGTACTTC,CASRLGPYEQYF
TRBJ1-6,-,-,TRBV6-6,TGTGCCAGCAGTTACTCCCCCGGGTCACCCCTCCACTTT,CASSYSPGSPLHF
TRBJ1-6,-,-,TRBV7-9,TGTGCCAGCACCCGAATGGGGGGTAATTCACCCCTCCACTTT,CASTRMGGNSPLHF
TRBJ2-7,-,-,TRBV2,TGTGCCAGCAGTGGAGTGGGAGTCTACGAGCAGTACTTC,CASSGVGVYEQYF
TRBJ1-6,-,-,TRBV5-1,TGCGCCAGCAGCTTGCACAGGACAGAGGGTTCACCCCTCCACTTT,CASSLHRTEGSPLHF
TRBJ2-5,few,TRBD2,TRBV6-1,TGTGCCAGCAGTGAACCCCTAGCGGGGACCCAGATCTGGCAAGAGACCCAGTACTTC,CASSEPLAGTQIWQETQYF
TRBJ1-1,-,TRBD1,TRBV18,TGTGCCAGCTCTCCAGCAGGACAGGGTATCACTGAAGCTTTCTTT,CASSPAGQGITEAFF
TRBJ2-7,-,-,TRBV28,TGTGCCAGCACATCCCGGACAGCCAGGACCTCCTACGAGCAGTACTTC,CASTSRTARTSYEQYF
TRBJ1-1,-,-,TRBV2,TGTGCCAGCAGTTATCAGGGTTGGACTGAAGCTTTCTTT,CASSYQGWTEAFF
TRBJ2-7,-,TRBD1,TRBV5-1,TGCGCCAGCAGCTTGACCACAGGGGTTGGCGCCTACGAGCAGTACTTC,CASSLTTGVGAYEQYF
TRBJ1-6,-,-,TRBV5-8,TGTGCCAGCAGCTTGGGTGCGGGTTATAATTCACCCCTCCACTTT,CASSLGAGYNSPLHF
TRBJ2-1,once,-,TRBV7-8,TGTGCCAGCAGCCATCAGGGGAGCTCCTACAATGAGCAGTTCTTC,CASSHQGSSYNEQFF
TRBJ2-1,-,-,TRBV11-3,TGTGCCAGCAGCTTAAACGGGTACAATGAGCAGTTCTTC,CASSLNGYNEQFF
TRBJ1-2,once,-,TRBV7-9,TGTGCCAGCAGCCCTTATGGGGGAGGGTATGGCTACACCTTC,CASSPYGGGYGYTF
TRBJ2-5,once,-,TRBV6-1,TGTGCCAGCAGTCTCGGTGGGCAGCCCCAAGAGACCCAGTACTTC,CASSLGGQPQETQYF
TRBJ1-4,-,-,TRBV7-2,TGTGCCAGCAGCCGTTCCAGGGCAAATGAAAAACTGTTTTTT,CASSRSRANEKLFF
TRBJ1-1,-,-,TRBV19,TGTGCCAGTAGACCGGGGGACGCTGAAGCTTTCTTT,CASRPGDAEAFF
TRBJ2-7,-,TRBD1,TRBV7-2,TGTGCCAGCAGCCAGGACAGGACTCGTGGAGAGCAGTACTTC,CASSQDRTRGEQYF
TRBJ2-1,-,-,TRBV7-7,TGTGCTAGCAGCCGAGGGGGGGTAGGCGAGCAGTTCTTC,CASSRGGVGEQFF
TRBJ2-1,few,TRBD2,TRBV15,TGTGCCACCAGCAGAGGAAGGTGGGGGGGTGATGAGCAGTTCTTC,CATSRGRWGGDEQFF
TRBJ2-1,-,TRBD2,TRBV6-4,TGTGCCAGCAGTGCCTCAGCGGGGGGGGGATACAATGAGCAGTTCTTC,CASSASAGGGYNEQFF
TRBJ1-2,-,-,TRBV14,TGTGCCAGCAGCCCGGGAGGGCCATATGGCTACACCTTC,CASSPGGPYGYTF
TRBJ2-7,-,TRBD2,TRBV28,TGTGCCAGCAGTTTCCCCCTGGGGAGCGGGGGGGCAGGCTACGAGCAGTACTTC,CASSFPLGSGGAGYEQYF
TRBJ2-2,once,-,TRBV5-1,TGCGCCAGCAGCTTGATCGACACCGGGGAGCTGTTTTTT,CASSLIDTGELFF
TRBJ1-5,-,TRBD1,TRBV11-3,TGTGCCAGCAGCGCCAGGGGGTCCAATCAGCCCCAGCATTTT,CASSARGSNQPQHF
TRBJ2-7,-,-,TRBV6-5,TGTGCCAGCAGTTACTCTGGAAGGGGTGAGGCCGAGCAGTACTTC,CASSYSGRGEAEQYF
TRBJ2-3,medium-sized,TRBD2,TRBV6-4,TGTGCCAGCAGTGACTCTAGCGGGGGGGCAGATACGCAGTATTTT,CASSDSSGGADTQYF
TRBJ2-2,-,TRBD1,TRBV7-2,TGTGCCAGCAGCTTATTTGGACAGGGCACCGGGGAGCTGTTTTTT,CASSLFGQGTGELFF
TRBJ2-3,few,-,TRBV5-1,TGCGCCAGCAGCTCCGCAGATACGCAGTATTTT,CASSSADTQYF
TRBJ2-5,-,-,TRBV21-1,TGTGCCAGCAGCACCCGGGACACTTTGTACCAAGAGACCCAGTACTTC,CASSTRDTLYQETQYF
TRBJ2-3,-,TRBD2,TRBV5-1,TGCGCCAGCCGGGGACACAGCGGGGGGCGAACTGAGACTAGCACAGATACGCAGTATTTT,CASRGHSGGRTETSTDTQYF
TRBJ1-3,-,-,TRBV28,TGTGCCAGCAGTCGACCACAGGTCCGCTCTGGAAACACCATATATTTT,CASSRPQVRSGNTIYF
TRBJ1-2,-,-,TRBV11-2,TGTGCCAGCAGCTTAGAACAAGATGGCTACACCTTC,CASSLEQDGYTF
TRBJ2-7,-,TRBD1,TRBV13,TGTGCCAGCAGCGAACAGGGGTTAGGCCACGAGCAGTACTTC,CASSEQGLGHEQYF
TRBJ2-1,once,TRBD1,TRBV13,TGTGCCAGCGGGAAGGGGGCGACGGAGCAGTTCTTC,CASGKGATEQFF
TRBJ2-1,-,TRBD1,TRBV28,TGTGCCAGCAGTTTGGCGGGACAGGGGTGGAATGAGCAGTTCTTC,CASSLAGQGWNEQFF